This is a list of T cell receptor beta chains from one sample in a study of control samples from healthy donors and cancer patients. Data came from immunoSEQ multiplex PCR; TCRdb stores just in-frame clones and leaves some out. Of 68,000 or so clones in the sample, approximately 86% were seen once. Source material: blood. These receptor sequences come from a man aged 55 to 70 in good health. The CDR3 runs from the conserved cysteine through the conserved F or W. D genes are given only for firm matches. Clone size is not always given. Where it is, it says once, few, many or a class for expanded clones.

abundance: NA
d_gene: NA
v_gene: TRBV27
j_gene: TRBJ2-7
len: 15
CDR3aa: CASSFRRGIGNEQYF
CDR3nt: TGTGCCAGCAGTTTCCGCAGGGGCATTGGAAACGAGCAGTACTTC

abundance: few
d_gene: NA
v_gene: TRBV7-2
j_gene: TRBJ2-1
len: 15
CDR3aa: CASSLSRGSYNEQFF
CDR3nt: TGTGCCAGCAGCTTAAGTAGGGGCTCCTACAATGAGCAGTTCTTC

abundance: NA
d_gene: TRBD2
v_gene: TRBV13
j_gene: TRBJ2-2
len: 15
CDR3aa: CASSPGTSGSGELFF
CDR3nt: TGTGCCAGCAGCCCCGGGACTAGCGGGTCCGGGGAGCTGTTTTTT

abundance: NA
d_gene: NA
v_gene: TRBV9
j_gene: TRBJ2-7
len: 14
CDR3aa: CASSVGQHTGEQYF
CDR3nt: TGTGCCAGCAGCGTAGGACAGCATACGGGCGAGCAGTACTTC

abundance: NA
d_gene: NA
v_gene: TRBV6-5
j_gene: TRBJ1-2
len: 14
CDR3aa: CASSYHDSQGGYTF
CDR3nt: TGTGCCAGCAGTTACCACGACAGTCAAGGGGGCTACACCTTC

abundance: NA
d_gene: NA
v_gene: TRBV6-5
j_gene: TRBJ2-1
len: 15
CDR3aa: CASRDGHVGAHEQFF
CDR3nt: TGTGCCAGCCGGGATGGGCATGTAGGCGCGCATGAGCAGTTCTTC

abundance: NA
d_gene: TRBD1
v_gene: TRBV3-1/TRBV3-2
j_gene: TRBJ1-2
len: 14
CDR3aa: CASSRGTGEHGYTF
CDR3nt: TGTGCCAGCAGCCGCGGGACAGGGGAGCATGGCTACACCTTC

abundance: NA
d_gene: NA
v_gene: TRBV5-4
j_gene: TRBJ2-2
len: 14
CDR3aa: CASSLVTGSGELFF
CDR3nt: TGTGCCAGCAGCCTTGTTACGGGCTCCGGGGAGCTGTTTTTT

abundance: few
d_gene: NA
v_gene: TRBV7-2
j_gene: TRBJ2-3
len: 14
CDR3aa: CASSLGGVTDTQYF
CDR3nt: TGTGCCAGCAGCTTAGGAGGGGTCACAGATACGCAGTATTTT

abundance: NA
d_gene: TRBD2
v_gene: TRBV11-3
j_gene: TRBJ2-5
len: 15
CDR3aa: CASSLGLAGQETQYF
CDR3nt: TGTGCCAGCAGCTTAGGACTAGCGGGACAAGAGACCCAGTACTTC

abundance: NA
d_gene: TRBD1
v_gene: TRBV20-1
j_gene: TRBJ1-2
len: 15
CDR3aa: CSASRGDRGLYGYTF
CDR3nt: TGCAGTGCTAGTAGGGGGGACAGGGGGCTTTATGGCTACACCTTC

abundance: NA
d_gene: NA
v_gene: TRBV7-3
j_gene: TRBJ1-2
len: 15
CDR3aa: CASSFTGVGVYGYTF
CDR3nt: TGTGCCAGCAGCTTCACAGGCGTTGGGGTCTATGGCTACACCTTC

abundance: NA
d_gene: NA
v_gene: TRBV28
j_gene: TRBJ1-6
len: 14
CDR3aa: CASSLGGLNSPLHF
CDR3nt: TGTGCCAGCAGTTTAGGGGGACTCAATTCACCCCTCCACTTT

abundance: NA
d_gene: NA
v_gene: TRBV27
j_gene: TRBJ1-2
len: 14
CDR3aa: CASSLVGGRDGYTF
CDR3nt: TGTGCCAGCAGTTTGGTGGGGGGGCGTGATGGCTACACCTTC

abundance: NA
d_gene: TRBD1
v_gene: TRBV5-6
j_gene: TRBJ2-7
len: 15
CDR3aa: CASSSAGQGFVEQYF
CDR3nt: TGTGCCAGCAGTTCAGCCGGACAGGGGTTTGTCGAGCAGTACTTC

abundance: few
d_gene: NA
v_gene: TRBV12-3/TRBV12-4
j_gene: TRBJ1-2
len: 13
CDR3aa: CASSSGAGIGYTF
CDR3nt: TGTGCCAGCAGTTCTGGGGCGGGGATTGGCTACACCTTC

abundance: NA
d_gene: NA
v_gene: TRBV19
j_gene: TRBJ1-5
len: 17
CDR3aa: CASSIVKGRLGNQPQHF
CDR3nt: TGTGCCAGTAGTATAGTTAAGGGGCGCTTGGGCAATCAGCCCCAGCATTTT

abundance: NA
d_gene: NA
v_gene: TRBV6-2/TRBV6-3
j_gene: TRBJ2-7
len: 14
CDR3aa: CASSYPMSSYEQYF
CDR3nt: TGTGCCAGCAGTTACCCGATGAGCTCCTACGAGCAGTACTTC

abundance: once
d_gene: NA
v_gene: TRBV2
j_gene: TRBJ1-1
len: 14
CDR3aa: CASSTGQFNTEAFF
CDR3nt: TGTGCCAGCAGCACCGGACAATTCAACACTGAAGCTTTCTTT

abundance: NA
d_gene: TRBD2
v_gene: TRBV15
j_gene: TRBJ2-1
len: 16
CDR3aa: CATSRELAGGRYEQFF
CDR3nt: TGTGCCACCAGCAGAGAACTAGCGGGAGGGAGGTATGAGCAGTTCTTC

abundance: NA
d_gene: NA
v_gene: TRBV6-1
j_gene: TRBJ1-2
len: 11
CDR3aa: CASSDRGGYTF
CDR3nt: TGTGCCAGCAGTGATCGGGGTGGCTACACCTTC

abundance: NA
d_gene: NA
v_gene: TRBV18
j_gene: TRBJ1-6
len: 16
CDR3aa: CASSPIKTENNSPLHF
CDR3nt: TGTGCCAGCTCACCTATAAAGACAGAGAATAATTCACCCCTCCACTTT